The sequence of this T cell receptor beta chain was determined in a study of follicular helper T cells after annual influenza vaccination. The V and J ends lost 6 bases and 8 bases respectively, with 17 bases between them. This CDR3 contains 14 residues. Germline CDR1 MNHNS, CDR2 SASEGT. Method: immunoSEQ multiplex PCR; TCRdb's copy keeps in-frame clones and lacks some. The profile shows some 15,000 clones, 80% to 90% of them singletons. The sample's time point: 2014-2015 season, pre-vaccination. The specimen comprised CXCR5- memory CD4+ T cells sorted from blood, sampled on the day of influenza vaccination. The V and J genes are TRBV6-1 and TRBJ2-1; possible D gene TRBD2, 7 bases. The sequence was obtained from an adult who received the influenza vaccine. The CDR3, as DNA: TGTGCCAGCAGGACAACACTCGGGGGGCATGAGCAGTTCTTC. Amino acid sequence: CASRTTLGGHEQFF.